The 32 T cell receptor beta chains reported below all come from one sample, sequenced in a study of vaccination effects on CD4 cells after COVID-19. These receptors' targets are unknown. Profiling relied on immunoSEQ multiplex PCR, and the TCRdb table lists in-frame clones only, not all of them. The table shows more than 55,000 clones, with 78% occurring only once. Between days 9 and 11 of culture, CD4+ T cells were separated out. Either the mRNA-1273 or the BNT162b2 vaccine was given to participants as two doses. Sequencing was performed on CD4+ T cells from PBMCs cultured without peptide, taken after COVID-19 vaccination. The receptors come from a human donor who received a COVID-19 vaccine.

The chain couples TRBV5-1 to TRBJ1-2; no firm D call. Germline CDR1 is SGHRS and CDR2 is YFSETQ. V dropped 0 bases and J dropped 1 base, with 7 bases sitting between them. CDR3 length equals 14 residues. The CDR3 region is CASSLEGRNYGYTF. The CDR3 DNA reads TGCGCCAGCAGCTTGGAAGGACGTAACTATGGCTACACCTTC.

The CDR3: CASSLRQGPEGTQYF. DNA for the CDR3: TGTGCCAGCAGCCTAAGACAGGGCCCTGAAGGGACCCAGTACTTC. The rearrangement links TRBV14 to TRBJ2-5; TRBD1 aligns across 7 bases. Germline V lookup: CDR1 SGHDN, CDR2 FVKESK. V was clipped by 4 bases and J by 7 bases; unmatched bases: 12. This CDR3 has 15 amino acids.

This rearrangement joins TRBV4-1 to TRBJ1-6; the D gene is possibly TRBD1 (5 bases). Deletions cut 1 base from V and 0 bases from J, with 13 bases between. This CDR3 comprises 18 residues. In germline, CDR1 is MGHRA, CDR2 YSYEKL. CDR3 loop: CASSQGPQGNSYNSPLHF. CDR3 nucleotides: TGCGCCAGCAGCCAAGGGCCCCAGGGTAACTCCTATAATTCACCCCTCCACTTT.

The rearrangement joins TRBV6-5 to TRBJ2-1; D could derive from TRBD1 or TRBD2 (5 bases each). The germline V and J ends were trimmed by 6 bases and 1 base, with 13 bases remaining between them. The CDR3 contains 15 residues. CDR1 MNHEY and CDR2 SVGAGI come from the germline V gene. The chain's CDR3 is CASRPGRISYNEQFF. CDR3 DNA: TGTGCCAGCAGGCCGGGACGGATATCCTACAATGAGCAGTTCTTC.

The rearrangement uses TRBV4-2 and TRBJ1-1; the D gene is possibly TRBD1 (5 bases). This CDR3 has 15 amino acids. V was clipped by 5 bases and J by 0 bases, with 13 bases between them. Germline CDR1 and CDR2: LGHNA and YNFKEQ. The CDR3 DNA is TGTGCCAGCAGCGAAGGTGGGGCGGTGAACACTGAAGCTTTCTTT. Translation: CASSEGGAVNTEAFF.

This clone has just one count. CDR3 in amino acids: CASSLRANSYEQYF. The CDR3 region has the DNA TGCGCCAGCAGCTTGCGGGCCAACTCCTACGAGCAGTACTTC. The gene calls are TRBV5-1 and TRBJ2-7; D call uncertain. The germline V gene has CDR1 SGHRS and CDR2 YFSETQ. V was trimmed by 1 base and J by 0 bases, leaving 8 bases between them. The CDR3 extends over 14 amino acids.

This clone was seen just once. CDR3 DNA sequence: TGTGCCAGCAGCCACCTGACCGGGACAGCCTACGAGCAGTACTTC. Translated, it gives CASSHLTGTAYEQYF. The chain carries TRBV5-5 and TRBJ2-7; TRBD1 matches at 7 bases. This CDR3 is built from 15 residues. CDR1 SGHKS and CDR2 YYEKEE come from the germline V gene (reference sequence). Losses at the gene ends were 4 bases for V and 2 bases for J; bases not matched to a gene: 9.

The chain employs TRBV18 and TRBJ1-1, with no clear D. The V end lost 3 bases, the J end lost 5 bases, and 19 bases lay between the germline ends. The germline CDR1 and CDR2 sequences are KGHSH and LQKENI. The CDR3 covers 16 residues. Here the CDR3 reads CASSPFGRALGTEAFF. DNA for the CDR3: TGTGCCAGCTCACCCTTCGGTCGGGCCCTAGGGACTGAAGCTTTCTTT.

This CDR3 reads CATSREEREVDTQYF. In nucleotides, the CDR3 is TGTGCCACCAGCAGAGAAGAGCGGGAGGTAGATACGCAGTATTTT. This chain links TRBV15 with TRBJ2-3, with 9 bases identical to TRBD2. The CDR3 is made up of 15 amino acids. The trim removed 0 bases at V and 5 bases at J, leaving 3 bases unmatched. CDR1 is LNHNV, CDR2 YYDKDF, per germline (reference sequence). The variable domain in full, with the rest retrieved from reference TRBV15 and TRBJ2-3, is DAMVIQNPRYQVTQFGKPVTLSCSQTLNHNVMYWYQQKSSQAPKLLFHYYDKDFNNEADTPDNFQSRRPNTSFCFLDIRSPGLGDTAMYLCATSREEREVDTQYFGPGTRLTVL.

This rearrangement joins TRBV7-2 to TRBJ2-4; 9 bases line up with TRBD1. Germline V gene sequence: CDR1 SGHTA, CDR2 FQGNSA. Trimming took 8 bases from V and 6 from J; bases not matched to a gene: 5. The CDR3 totals 13 residues. The chain's CDR3 is CASANRGRNIQYF. The CDR3 nucleotides are TGTGCCAGCGCAAACAGGGGGCGAAACATTCAGTACTTC.

The chain couples TRBV3-1 (or the pseudogene TRBV3-2) to TRBJ1-2; the D gene is possibly TRBD1 (5 bases). Trimming cost V 0 bases and J 7 bases, with 15 bases left between them. CDR1 LGHDT and CDR2 YNNKEL come from the germline V gene (reference sequence). The CDR3 has 15 amino acids. CDR3 in amino acids: CASSQDGGAWGGYTF. In nucleotides, the CDR3 is TGTGCCAGCAGCCAAGACGGAGGGGCATGGGGTGGCTACACCTTC.

This chain joins TRBV30 and TRBJ1-4; maybe TRBD1 (5 bases). Per the germline V gene, CDR1 is GTSNPN and CDR2 is SVGIG (reference sequence). This CDR3 region has 12 residues. V shed 8 bases and J shed 6 bases, with 13 bases lying between them. The CDR3 DNA follows: TGTGCCCGGTCAGGGAGCGATGAAAAACTGTTTTTT. This codes for CARSGSDEKLFF.

The rearrangement joins TRBV4-1 to TRBJ2-3; a possible D gene is TRBD2 (5 bases). CDR3 length: 15 residues. CDR1 is MGHRA, CDR2 YSYEKL, per germline. V shed 1 base and J shed 4 bases, with 12 bases lying between them. CDR3 sequence reads: CASSQVAGLPDTQYF. The CDR3 region has the DNA TGCGCCAGCAGCCAAGTTGCGGGTCTCCCAGATACGCAGTATTTT.

The chain recombines TRBV19 with TRBJ2-7; TRBD2 matches 7 bases. V dropped 4 bases and J dropped 3; count of bases not matched to a gene: 12. The CDR3 covers 16 residues. Germline CDR1 LNHDA, CDR2 SQIVND (reference sequence). CDR3 sequence: CASSKLRGRAVYEQYF. For the CDR3, the DNA is TGTGCCAGTAGTAAACTCCGGGGGAGGGCGGTCTACGAGCAGTACTTC.

The chain carries TRBV24-1 and TRBJ2-5; D may be TRBD1 (5 bases). The CDR3 covers 13 residues. Deletions cut 5 bases from V and 5 bases from J, with 11 bases between. The germline V gene encodes CDR1 KGHDR and CDR2 SFDVKD. CDR3 amino acids: CATSGGGAETQYF. CDR3 in DNA: TGTGCCACCAGTGGAGGTGGGGCGGAGACCCAGTACTTC.

J is TRBJ1-6 and V is TRBV11-2; D unresolved. Germline V lookup: CDR1 SGHAT, CDR2 FQNNGV. Trimming stripped 1 base from V and 7 bases from J, with 5 bases between. The length of the CDR3 is 13 residues. The CDR3 coding sequence is TGTGCCAGCAGCTTAGTTGAGAATTCACCCCTCCACTTT. Amino acids: CASSLVENSPLHF. Supplemented by reference TRBV11-2 and TRBJ1-6, the full variable domain reads EAGVAQSPRYKIIEKRQSVAFWCNPISGHATLYWYQQILGQGPKLLIQFQNNGVVDDSQLPKDRFSAERLKGVDSTLKIQPAKLEDSAVYLCASSLVENSPLHFGNGTRLTVT.

The chain's CDR3 is CAISEKLAKGEGLFF. CDR3 DNA: TGTGCCATCAGTGAGAAGTTGGCCAAAGGGGAAGGGCTGTTTTTT. The chain couples TRBV10-3 to TRBJ1-4; possibly TRBD1 for D (5 bases). This CDR3 region has 15 residues. CDR1 and CDR2 from the germline V gene are ENHRY and SYGVKD. V was pared by 2 bases and J by 14 bases, with 21 bases between.

The CDR3 sequence: CASSLASALDTQYF. The CDR3 coding sequence is TGTGCCAGCAGCTTAGCGTCGGCGTTAGATACGCAGTATTTT. The V call is TRBV7-9, the J call TRBJ2-3; no clear D gene. The CDR3 has 14 residues. The germline V gene encodes CDR1 SEHNR and CDR2 FQNEAQ (reference sequence). Trimming left V 0 bases short and J 5 bases short, with 9 bases between.

This clone was seen only once. The chain has TRBV5-4 and TRBJ2-7; a possible D gene is TRBD2 (6 bases). The CDR3 consists of 13 residues. Germline V gene lookup returns CDR1 SGHNT and CDR2 YYREEE (reference sequence). V lost 4 bases and J 3 bases, leaving 11 bases between the germline ends. This CDR3 is CASSLSGFYEQYF. CDR3 DNA: TGTGCCAGCAGCCTTAGCGGCTTCTACGAGCAGTACTTC.

The chain couples TRBV6-5 to TRBJ1-4; D unresolved. CDR1 is MNHEY and CDR2 is SVGAGI in the germline V gene. The germline V and J ends were trimmed by 4 bases and 8 bases, with 11 bases remaining between them. CDR3 length: 13 amino acids. The CDR3 protein is CASSFSRGEKLFF. In DNA, the CDR3 is TGTGCCAGCAGTTTCTCGAGAGGCGAAAAACTGTTTTTT.

The chain has TRBV5-1 and TRBJ2-5; D remains unclear. Trimming removed 0 bases at V and 4 bases at J, with 7 bases between. The CDR3 sequence is 13 residues long. Germline CDR1 reads SGHRS; CDR2 reads YFSETQ. CDR3 sequence (DNA): TGCGCCAGCAGCTTGGGGAACCGAGAGACCCAGTACTTC. It codes for CASSLGNRETQYF.

This chain uses TRBV6-2 or TRBV6-3 with TRBJ1-5; D is unresolved. V lost 0 bases, J lost 4 bases, and 13 bases lay in between. The germline CDR1 and CDR2 sequences are MNHEY and SVGEGT. CDR3 length equals 16 residues. CDR3 in amino acids: CASSYSRSLVNQPQHF. The CDR3, as DNA: TGTGCCAGCAGTTACTCGAGGTCTTTAGTGAATCAGCCCCAGCATTTT.

This sequence joins TRBV5-5 and TRBJ2-2; 8 bases match TRBD2. This CDR3 spans 16 amino acids. Trimming cost V 4 bases and J 0 bases; bases outside gene matches: 5. CDR1 and CDR2 from the germline V gene are SGHKS and YYEKEE (reference sequence). CDR3 bases: TGTGCCAGCAGCCTACGGACTAGCCCGAACACCGGGGAGCTGTTTTTT. As protein: CASSLRTSPNTGELFF.

This chain uses TRBV6-4 with TRBJ2-2; no reliable D call. CDR1 is MRHNA and CDR2 is SNTAGT in the germline V gene. The CDR3 length is 14 residues. The V end was cut by 5 bases, the J end by 1 base, with 8 bases between. The CDR3 sequence: CASSRERNTGELFF. As DNA, the CDR3 is TGTGCCAGCAGTCGCGAAAGGAACACCGGGGAGCTGTTTTTT.

This chain joins TRBV27 and TRBJ1-2; 7 nucleotides line up with TRBD1. The V segment lost 2 bases and the J segment 4 bases; nucleotides outside the gene matches: 13. CDR1 is MNHEY, CDR2 SMNVEV, per germline (reference sequence). CDR3 size: 17 residues. The DNA for the CDR3 is TGTGCCAGCAGTTTACGGGTTGACAGGGACCGGGGCTATGGCTACACCTTC. This codes for CASSLRVDRDRGYGYTF.

The rearrangement joins TRBV25-1 to TRBJ2-7; no clear D gene. CDR1 MGHDK and CDR2 SYGVNS come from the germline V gene. The V and J ends lost 1 base and 12 bases respectively, with 16 bases between them. The CDR3 contains 13 residues. The CDR3 coding sequence is TGTGCCAGCAGTGAATCGCTTGGGGAAAGGCGGTACTTC. Its protein product is CASSESLGERRYF.

DNA of the CDR3: TGTGCCAGCAGGGACAGGGGTAACACAGATACGCAGTATTTT. This codes for CASRDRGNTDTQYF. The chain combines TRBV28 with TRBJ2-3, with TRBD1 matching over 9 bases. CDR1 and CDR2 (germline): MDHEN, SYDVKM. The V segment lost 6 bases and the J segment 2 bases; nucleotides outside the gene matches: 3. The CDR3 runs 14 residues.

The chain links TRBV2 to TRBJ1-4; the D is unclear. Germline CDR1 and CDR2: SNHLY and FYNNEI. The CDR3 is 15 residues long. V gave up 6 bases and J gave up 5 bases, with 16 bases separating them. The CDR3: CASRHVQKLNEKLFF. DNA of the CDR3: TGTGCCAGCAGGCACGTCCAAAAGCTGAATGAAAAACTGTTTTTT. The whole variable domain, filled in from reference TRBV2 and TRBJ1-4, reads EPEVTQTPSHQVTQMGQEVILRCVPISNHLYFYWYRQILGQKVEFLVSFYNNEISEKSEIFDDQFSVERPDGSNFTLKIRSTKLEDSAMYFCASRHVQKLNEKLFFGSGTQLSVL.

The chain is built from TRBV20-1 and TRBJ2-7; the D gene is possibly TRBD2 (6 bases). V gave up 3 bases and J gave up 2 bases, with 11 bases separating them. The CDR3 contains 13 residues. Germline V lookup: CDR1 DFQATT, CDR2 SNEGSKA (reference sequence). The CDR3 region has the DNA TGCAGTGCTAGTCCGGGAGTACCCTACGAGCAGTACTTC. It translates to CSASPGVPYEQYF.

The genes are TRBV12-3 or TRBV12-4 and TRBJ1-1; weak D call: TRBD1 (5 bases). V lost 2 bases and J lost 4, with 8 bases in between. The CDR3 totals 13 residues. The chain's CDR3 is CASSLKGFTEAFF. The CDR3 nucleotides are TGTGCCAGCAGTTTAAAGGGGTTCACTGAAGCTTTCTTT.

The chain is built from TRBV4-3 and TRBJ2-3, with 7 bases fitting TRBD2. The CDR3 contains 17 residues. V lost 0 bases and J lost 2; bases outside the gene matches: 8. Germline CDR1 reads LGHNA; CDR2 reads YSLEER. The CDR3 reads CASSQDRAGRNTDTQYF. DNA for the CDR3: TGCGCCAGCAGCCAAGATCGAGCGGGGAGAAACACAGATACGCAGTATTTT.

The chain has TRBV4-1 and TRBJ2-1, with 12 positions matching TRBD1. The CDR3 spans 15 residues. Germline trimming cut 4 bases from V and 5 bases from J; bases unmatched to any gene: 3. Germline V lookup: CDR1 MGHRA, CDR2 YSYEKL. The CDR3 region is CASSPRDRGHNEQFF. The CDR3 bases are TGCGCCAGCAGCCCCCGGGACAGGGGGCACAATGAGCAGTTCTTC.